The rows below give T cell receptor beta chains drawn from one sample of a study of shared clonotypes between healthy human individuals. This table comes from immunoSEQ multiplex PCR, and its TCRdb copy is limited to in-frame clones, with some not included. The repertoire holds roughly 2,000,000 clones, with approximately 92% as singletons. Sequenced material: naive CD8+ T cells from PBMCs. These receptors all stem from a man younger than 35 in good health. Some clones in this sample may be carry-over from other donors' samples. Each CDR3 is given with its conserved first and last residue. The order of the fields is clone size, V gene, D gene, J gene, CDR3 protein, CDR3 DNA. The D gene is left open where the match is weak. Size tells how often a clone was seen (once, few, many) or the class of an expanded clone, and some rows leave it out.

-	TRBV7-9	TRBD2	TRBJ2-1	CASSPPPSGRLRSRQFF	TGTGCCAGCAGCCCTCCCCCTAGCGGGAGGCTCCGTAGTCGGCAGTTCTTC
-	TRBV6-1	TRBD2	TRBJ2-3	CASSVGGRAEDTQYF	TGTGCCAGCAGTGTGGGCGGGAGGGCCGAAGATACGCAGTATTTT
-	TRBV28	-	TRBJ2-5	CASSFRVGGQETQYF	TGTGCCAGCAGTTTTCGGGTCGGGGGCCAAGAGACCCAGTACTTC
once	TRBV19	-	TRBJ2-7	CASSNLGHNEQYF	TGTGCCAGTAGTAACCTGGGACACAACGAGCAGTACTTC
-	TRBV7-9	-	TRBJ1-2	CASSHPPTGRNGYTF	TGTGCCAGCAGCCACCCCCCGACGGGTAGAAATGGCTACACCTTC
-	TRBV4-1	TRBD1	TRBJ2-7	CASSQDATGVLSYEQYF	TGCGCCAGCAGCCAAGACGCGACAGGGGTTCTGTCCTACGAGCAGTACTTC
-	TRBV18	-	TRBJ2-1	CASSPGVFYNEQFF	TGTGCCAGCTCACCAGGGGTGTTTTACAATGAGCAGTTCTTC
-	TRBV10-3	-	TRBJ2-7	CAISAGGQWAYEQYF	TGTGCCATCAGTGCCGGGGGACAGTGGGCCTACGAGCAGTACTTC
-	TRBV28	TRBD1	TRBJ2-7	CASNLDRPPYEQYF	TGTGCCAGCAACCTGGACAGGCCTCCCTACGAGCAGTACTTC
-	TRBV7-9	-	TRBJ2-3	CASSGSTTDSTDTQYF	TGTGCCAGCAGCGGCTCGACTACTGATAGCACAGATACGCAGTATTTT
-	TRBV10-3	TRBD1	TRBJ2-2	CAISERTGGAGELFF	TGTGCCATCAGTGAGAGGACAGGGGGGGCCGGGGAGCTGTTTTTT
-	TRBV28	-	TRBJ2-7	CASTLLGGGEQYF	TGTGCCAGCACCCTCCTAGGGGGTGGCGAGCAGTACTTC
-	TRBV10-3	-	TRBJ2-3	CAISESGRETDTQYF	TGTGCCATCAGTGAGTCGGGCAGGGAAACAGATACGCAGTATTTT
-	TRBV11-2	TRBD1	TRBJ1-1	CASSSRQGSEAEAFF	TGTGCCAGCAGCTCACGACAGGGCTCTGAGGCTGAAGCTTTCTTT
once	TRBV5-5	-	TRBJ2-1	CASSLAVGFNEQFF	TGTGCCAGCAGCTTGGCCGTAGGGTTCAATGAGCAGTTCTTC
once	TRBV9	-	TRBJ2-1	CASSVFGTNYNEQFF	TGTGCCAGCAGCGTATTCGGGACAAACTACAATGAGCAGTTCTTC
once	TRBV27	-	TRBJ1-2	CASSSPPGVEGYGYTF	TGTGCCAGCAGTTCACCGCCTGGAGTAGAGGGCTATGGCTACACCTTC
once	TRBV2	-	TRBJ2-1	CASWSSYNEQFF	TGTGCCAGCTGGTCCTCTTACAATGAGCAGTTCTTC
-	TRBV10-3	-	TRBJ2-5	CAISERFSVQETQYF	TGTGCCATCAGTGAGCGATTCAGTGTCCAAGAGACCCAGTACTTC
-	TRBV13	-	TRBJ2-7	CASSFRAAPPEQYF	TGTGCCAGCAGCTTCCGGGCCGCACCTCCCGAGCAGTACTTC
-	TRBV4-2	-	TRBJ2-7	CASSQGSSETYEQYF	TGTGCCAGCAGCCAAGGTTCTAGCGAGACCTACGAGCAGTACTTC
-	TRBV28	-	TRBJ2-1	CASSPRVVASAYNEQFF	TGTGCCAGCAGTCCGAGGGTCGTGGCTAGCGCCTACAATGAGCAGTTCTTC
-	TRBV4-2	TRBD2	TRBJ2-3	CASGDDGLVTDTQYF	TGTGCCAGCGGCGATGACGGACTAGTCACAGATACGCAGTATTTT
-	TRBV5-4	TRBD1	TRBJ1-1	CASSLLTGTGKNTEAFF	TGTGCCAGCAGCTTGCTCACAGGGACAGGGAAGAACACTGAAGCTTTCTTT
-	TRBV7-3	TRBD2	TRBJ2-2	CASSPGGGTGELFF	TGTGCCAGCAGCCCCGGCGGGGGAACCGGGGAGCTGTTTTTT
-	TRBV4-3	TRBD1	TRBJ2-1	CASSQRDRANVQFF	TGCGCCAGCAGCCAGAGGGACAGGGCCAACGTGCAGTTCTTC
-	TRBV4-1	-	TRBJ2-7	CASSPSGTGSYEQYF	TGCGCCAGCAGCCCCAGCGGTACGGGCTCCTACGAGCAGTACTTC